A selection of T cell receptor beta chains follows, all from one sample in a study of T cell responses to AZD1222 COVID-19 vaccine. Method: immunoSEQ multiplex PCR; TCRdb's copy keeps in-frame clones and lacks some. The repertoire holds about 130,000 clones, with more than 70% as singletons. Sequenced here: peripheral blood, sampled on day 0 of AZD1222 vaccination. The receptor set was obtained from an adult in good health. Both conserved end residues are part of each CDR3. Fields, in order: V gene, clone size, D gene, J gene, CDR3 DNA, CDR3 protein. D genes are given only for firm matches. Size is stated for part of the rows, as once, few or many counts, or as a class when the clone is expanded.

v_call: TRBV21-1
clone_size: .
d_call: .
j_call: TRBJ2-7
cdr3_nt: TGTGCCAGCAGCCCCACGGACAGCTCCTACGAGCAGTACTTC
cdr3_aa: CASSPTDSSYEQYF

v_call: TRBV2
clone_size: .
d_call: TRBD1
j_call: TRBJ1-5
cdr3_nt: TGTGCCAGCAGTGAACAGGGACAGGGTGTGCAGCCCCAGCATTTT
cdr3_aa: CASSEQGQGVQPQHF

v_call: TRBV11-1
clone_size: .
d_call: TRBD2
j_call: TRBJ2-3
cdr3_nt: TGTGCCAGCAGCTTGCTTGGGACTACTTACACAGATACGCAGTATTTT
cdr3_aa: CASSLLGTTYTDTQYF

v_call: TRBV7-2
clone_size: .
d_call: TRBD1
j_call: TRBJ1-4
cdr3_nt: TGTGCCAGCAGCCCCCGGGGACAGGGACTAATGAAAAAACTGTTTTTT
cdr3_aa: CASSPRGQGLMKKLFF

v_call: TRBV28
clone_size: .
d_call: .
j_call: TRBJ1-5
cdr3_nt: TGTGCCAGCAGTTGGGGAAGGGATCAGCCCCAGCATTTT
cdr3_aa: CASSWGRDQPQHF

v_call: TRBV2
clone_size: once
d_call: .
j_call: TRBJ2-7
cdr3_nt: TGTGCCAGCAGAGATTACGGCAGGGGAACGTACGAGCAGTACTTC
cdr3_aa: CASRDYGRGTYEQYF

v_call: TRBV6-5
clone_size: .
d_call: .
j_call: TRBJ1-1
cdr3_nt: TGTGCCAGCAGTTATTACGGGGCCAGACTGAACACTGAAGCTTTCTTT
cdr3_aa: CASSYYGARLNTEAFF

v_call: TRBV11-3
clone_size: .
d_call: .
j_call: TRBJ2-2
cdr3_nt: TGTGCCAGCAGCCGGGAACATGAGCTGTTTTTT
cdr3_aa: CASSREHELFF

v_call: TRBV2
clone_size: few
d_call: .
j_call: TRBJ1-5
cdr3_nt: TGTGCCAGCAGTGAAGGGAGGGCATATCAGCCCCAGCATTTT
cdr3_aa: CASSEGRAYQPQHF

v_call: TRBV9
clone_size: .
d_call: TRBD2
j_call: TRBJ2-7
cdr3_nt: TGTGCCAGCAGCGAGAGGAGGACTAGCATGCCCTACGAGCAGTACTTC
cdr3_aa: CASSERRTSMPYEQYF

v_call: TRBV4-1
clone_size: .
d_call: .
j_call: TRBJ2-7
cdr3_nt: TGCGCCAGCAGCCAAGATCAGGGACCACTCCTGGAGCAGTACTTC
cdr3_aa: CASSQDQGPLLEQYF

v_call: TRBV28
clone_size: .
d_call: .
j_call: TRBJ1-6
cdr3_nt: TGTGCCAGCAGGGGGGGACTCTATAATTCACCCCTCCACTTT
cdr3_aa: CASRGGLYNSPLHF

v_call: TRBV7-2
clone_size: few
d_call: .
j_call: TRBJ1-5
cdr3_nt: TGTGCCAGCAGCTTAGGGAATAGCAATCAGCCCCAGCATTTT
cdr3_aa: CASSLGNSNQPQHF

v_call: TRBV25-1
clone_size: .
d_call: .
j_call: TRBJ2-5
cdr3_nt: TGTGCCAGCAGTGAGGGTGGGATTAAACAAGAGACCCAGTACTTC
cdr3_aa: CASSEGGIKQETQYF

v_call: TRBV10-3
clone_size: .
d_call: .
j_call: TRBJ2-7
cdr3_nt: TGTGCCATCAGCCCCCGACAATACGAGCAGTACTTC
cdr3_aa: CAISPRQYEQYF

v_call: TRBV7-3
clone_size: .
d_call: .
j_call: TRBJ1-1
cdr3_nt: TGTGCCAGCAGCAGGCACAGGAACACTGAAGCTTTCTTT
cdr3_aa: CASSRHRNTEAFF

v_call: TRBV7-8
clone_size: few
d_call: TRBD2
j_call: TRBJ2-7
cdr3_nt: TGTGCCAGCAGCTTAGAGGTCTTGACTAGCGGGAGGACGTACGAGCAGTACTTC
cdr3_aa: CASSLEVLTSGRTYEQYF

v_call: TRBV19
clone_size: .
d_call: .
j_call: TRBJ1-2
cdr3_nt: TGTGCCAGTAATCTGGGGGGCGATTATGGCTACACCTTC
cdr3_aa: CASNLGGDYGYTF

v_call: TRBV15
clone_size: .
d_call: .
j_call: TRBJ2-7
cdr3_nt: TGTGCCACCACCCCGGACCGGGTAAGCTACGAGCAGTACTTC
cdr3_aa: CATTPDRVSYEQYF

v_call: TRBV5-6
clone_size: .
d_call: .
j_call: TRBJ1-5
cdr3_nt: TGTGCCAGCAGCTCTAGGAGCAATCAGCCCCAGCATTTT
cdr3_aa: CASSSRSNQPQHF

v_call: TRBV19
clone_size: .
d_call: .
j_call: TRBJ1-1
cdr3_nt: TGTGCCAGTAGAACAGGAAGGAACACTGAAGCTTTCTTT
cdr3_aa: CASRTGRNTEAFF

v_call: TRBV7-9
clone_size: .
d_call: .
j_call: TRBJ1-2
cdr3_nt: TGTGCCAGCAGCTTAGGGTCGAGGGAATTCTATGGCTACACCTTC
cdr3_aa: CASSLGSREFYGYTF